A selection of T cell receptor beta chains follows, all from one sample in a study of blood T cell repertoires in COVID-19. Some clones are missing from TCRdb's copy, which holds only in-frame ones; the method was immunoSEQ multiplex PCR. The sample shows about 150,000 clones, about 84% of them seen only once. Material: peripheral blood. The receptor set was obtained from a woman in her fifties or sixties with acute or convalescent COVID-19. Both conserved end residues are part of each CDR3. A D gene is named only where the DNA matches it firmly.

d_call,v_call,cdr3_aa
TRBD2,TRBV6-2/TRBV6-3,CASSYSGTSGDTQYF
TRBD1,TRBV4-1,CASSQEGTGLYNSPLHF
TRBD1,TRBV7-2,CASSGQGPNYGYTF
.,TRBV4-3,CASSQDWSGGNQPQHF
.,TRBV7-8,CASSLGLAGDSPLHF
TRBD1,TRBV6-5,CASSPDRAFNQPQHF
.,TRBV11-2,CASSLSPEGETQYF
TRBD1,TRBV28,CASRSEGATGNTIYF
.,TRBV27,CASSPFPVALQPQHF
.,TRBV5-1,CASSLWQMNTEAFF
.,TRBV6-4,CASSDSIAIGSPLHF
TRBD1,TRBV27,CASRDRVNTEAFF
.,TRBV7-4,CASSTFGGTANTGELFF
TRBD1,TRBV18,CASSERQGGSPLHF
TRBD1,TRBV2,CASSALGTDTDTQYF
.,TRBV3-1/TRBV3-2,CASSQDPGNTNYGYTF
.,TRBV6-5,CASSYSLARVDSPLHF
TRBD1,TRBV5-1,CASSGGQVVTEAFF
TRBD2,TRBV7-2,CASSPLAGGSTDTQYF
TRBD2,TRBV4-3,CASSQDVRGGYNEQFF
.,TRBV21-1,CASSLMSAMQMSYEQYF
.,TRBV30,CAWRGRGWQETQYF
.,TRBV28,CASSLAGVIAKNIQYF
.,TRBV30,CAWSDLQEYGYTF
.,TRBV7-3,CASSLTGYGINRMRDNEQFF
TRBD1,TRBV29-1,CSVLGAGGTGELFF
.,TRBV18,CASSPAVNTEAFF
.,TRBV29-1,CSVSGLGTEAFF
.,TRBV28,CASSLSRYGYTF
.,TRBV5-4,CASSLAGGGTNEKLFF